Below, 27 T cell receptor beta chains from the same sample are listed, as sequenced in a study of cytomegalovirus exposure and HLA in healthy donors. The PCR had 60 Vbeta and 13 Jbeta primers. The protocol was immunoSEQ multiplex PCR, while the TCRdb copy is restricted to in-frame clones and leaves out a portion. The sample contains 190,000 or so clones, around three quarters of which appear only once. The sample consisted of PBMCs. The source is a boy between 10 and 17 years old in good health and CMV-seronegative.

The count of this clone is one. This sample includes further DNA sequences coding for the same CDR3. The V gene is TRBV19, the J gene TRBJ2-7, with 8 positions matching TRBD1. Per the germline V gene, CDR1 is LNHDA and CDR2 is SQIVND (reference sequence). Trimming cost V 1 base and J 1 base; bases outside gene matches: 0. CDR3 length: 14 amino acids. CDR3 region: CASSIGTGSYEQYF. The CDR3 DNA is TGTGCCAGTAGTATAGGGACAGGGTCCTACGAGCAGTACTTC.

This clone was observed once. The chain recombines TRBV7-9 with TRBJ2-7, with TRBD2 matching 7 bases. The ends lost 0 bases at V and 0 bases at J; junction bases unmatched: 5. The CDR3 totals 16 residues. Germline CDR1 is SEHNR and CDR2 is FQNEAQ (reference sequence). The CDR3 bases are TGTGCCAGCAGCTTAGCGTTGAAGCGGGGCTCCTACGAGCAGTACTTC. The encoded protein is CASSLALKRGSYEQYF.

This rearrangement joins TRBV5-6 to TRBJ2-7; TRBD1 aligns across 7 bases. CDR3 length: 15 residues. Germline CDR1 is SGHDT and CDR2 is YYEEEE. J was trimmed by 4 bases and V by 4 bases; bases with no gene match: 11. The CDR3 region is CASSPEVQGEYEQYF. CDR3 nucleotides: TGTGCCAGCAGCCCTGAGGTGCAGGGGGAATACGAGCAGTACTTC.

CDR3 DNA sequence: TGTGCCAGTAGTACGACAGGGGGCGATCAGCCCCAGCATTTT. Protein product: CASSTTGGDQPQHF. The chain carries TRBV19 and TRBJ1-5, with 10 bases aligning to TRBD1. The trim removed 4 bases at V and 5 bases at J, leaving 2 bases unmatched. This CDR3 is 14 amino acids long. Germline V gene lookup returns CDR1 LNHDA and CDR2 SQIVND (reference sequence).

The chain carries TRBV5-1 and TRBJ1-4, with a tentative D call TRBD1 (6 bases). CDR1 and CDR2 (germline): SGHRS, YFSETQ. Trimming cost V 3 bases and J 7 bases, with 13 bases left between them. The CDR3 runs to 14 residues. CDR3 bases: TGCGCCAGCAGCTGGGCAGGGGCAGGTGAAAAACTGTTTTTT. It specifies CASSWAGAGEKLFF.

This clone appeared a single time. This chain uses TRBV6-1 with TRBJ1-2; D remains unclear. The CDR3 loop spans 12 amino acids. From germline, CDR1 is MNHNS and CDR2 SASEGT. Trimming pared 8 bases from V and 3 bases from J, leaving 10 bases between. CDR3 DNA sequence: TGTGCCAGCGGAGAGGTTGACTATGGCTACACCTTC. Its translation: CASGEVDYGYTF.

This clone has a handful of counts. The V gene is TRBV15, the J gene TRBJ1-1; possibly TRBD1 for D (6 bases). Germline V gene data show CDR1 as LNHNV and CDR2 as YYDKDF (reference sequence). The CDR3 runs 14 residues. Trimming stripped 0 bases from V and 7 bases from J, with 12 bases between. The CDR3 coding sequence is TGTGCCACCAGCAGAGATCGGGGGGCCAGTGAAGCTTTCTTT. This encodes CATSRDRGASEAFF.

The chain employs TRBV10-3 and TRBJ2-1; D is undetermined. Trimming removed 2 bases from V and 5 bases from J, with 10 bases in between. Germline V gene lookup returns CDR1 ENHRY and CDR2 SYGVKD. This CDR3 comprises 14 residues. The CDR3 here is CAISEGSGDNEQFF. The CDR3 DNA reads TGTGCCATCAGTGAGGGGTCAGGCGACAATGAGCAGTTCTTC.

The genes are TRBV13 and TRBJ1-1; TRBD1 might be the D (5 bases). The CDR3 has 12 amino acids. The germline V gene has CDR1 PRHDT and CDR2 FYEKMQ (reference sequence). With 5 bases removed from V and 7 bases from J, the gap between germline ends came to 11 bases. CDR3 sequence (DNA): TGTGCCAGCAGCCAAGGGGTTATTGAAGCTTTCTTT. It translates to CASSQGVIEAFF.

The V and J genes are TRBV7-8 and TRBJ2-7, with D tentatively TRBD2 (5 bases). The CDR3 totals 14 residues. Germline values: CDR1 SGHVS, CDR2 FQNEAQ. With 5 bases removed from V and 3 bases from J, the gap between germline ends came to 14 bases. CDR3 nucleotide sequence: TGTGCCAGCAGCGAGTCCGGGAAATTCTACGAGCAGTACTTC. The encoded protein is CASSESGKFYEQYF.

This clone appeared a few times. The CDR3 DNA is TGTGCCAGTAGTGTCCCGGGACAGTCCACTGAAGCTTTCTTT. Translation gives CASSVPGQSTEAFF. The chain uses TRBV19 and TRBJ1-1, with 7 bases that match TRBD1. J lost 4 bases, V lost 5 bases, and 7 bases had no gene match. Per the germline V gene, CDR1 is LNHDA and CDR2 is SQIVND (reference sequence). The CDR3 spans 14 residues. The full variable domain, in which reference TRBV19 and TRBJ1-1 provide the parts outside the CDR3, is DGGITQSPKYLFRKEGQNVTLSCEQNLNHDAMYWYRQDPGQGLRLIYYSQIVNDFQKGDIAEGYSVSREKKESFPLTVTSAQKNPTAFYLCASSVPGQSTEAFFGQGTRLTVV.

V gene TRBV4-3 combines with J gene TRBJ1-2, with 8 bases lining up with TRBD1. V trimming: 4 bases; J trimming: 8 bases; junction bases outside the gene matches: 9. This CDR3 has 14 amino acids. Germline CDR1 is LGHNA and CDR2 is YSLEER. The CDR3 DNA sequence: TGCGCCAGCAGCCGCGGACAGGGAACAGGGGGCTACACCTTC. This encodes CASSRGQGTGGYTF.

This chain joins TRBV4-3 and TRBJ1-1; unclear D gene. V was pared by 3 bases and J by 2 bases, with 13 bases between. Germline V lookup: CDR1 LGHNA, CDR2 YSLEER. This CDR3 comprises 15 residues. Written as DNA, the CDR3 is TGCGCCAGCAGCCATTGGCCGGGTGGAAACACTGAAGCTTTCTTT. This translates into CASSHWPGGNTEAFF.

The V gene is TRBV19, the J gene TRBJ2-7, with 7 bases aligning to TRBD1. V trimming: 4 bases; J trimming: 4 bases; junction bases outside the gene matches: 13. Germline loops: CDR1 LNHDA, CDR2 SQIVND (reference sequence). This CDR3 contains 16 residues. The CDR3 sequence: CASSRFGGQLGYEQYF. CDR3 bases: TGTGCCAGTAGTAGGTTTGGGGGACAGTTAGGATACGAGCAGTACTTC.

The chain recombines TRBV10-3 with TRBJ1-1; D is uncertain. The germline V gene encodes CDR1 ENHRY and CDR2 SYGVKD. This CDR3 has 15 residues. V shed 3 bases and J shed 3 bases, with 14 bases lying between them. The CDR3 sequence is CAISEIMAGDTEAFF. The CDR3 coding sequence is TGTGCCATCAGTGAAATTATGGCCGGGGACACTGAAGCTTTCTTT.

The chain links TRBV10-3 to TRBJ2-2; 9 bases agree with TRBD2. V trimming: 8 bases; J trimming: 7 bases; junction bases outside the gene matches: 11. In germline, CDR1 is ENHRY, CDR2 SYGVKD. The CDR3 loop spans 15 amino acids. The CDR3 region is CAIGPPGLAVGELFF. CDR3 bases: TGTGCCATCGGGCCCCCGGGACTAGCAGTCGGGGAGCTGTTTTTT.

The chain carries TRBV4-1 and TRBJ1-2; the match to TRBD1 covers 9 bases. This CDR3 is 17 amino acids long. Looked up from germline, CDR1 is MGHRA and CDR2 is YSYEKL. V lost 1 base, J lost 6 bases, and 12 bases stayed unmatched. CDR3 region: CASSQVPTRTGADGYTF. DNA for the CDR3: TGCGCCAGCAGCCAAGTCCCGACCCGGACAGGGGCAGATGGCTACACCTTC.

The chain couples TRBV9 to TRBJ1-5, with unresolved D. Germline CDR1 SGDLS, CDR2 YYNGEE. The CDR3 contains 15 residues. Between the trimmed V and J ends, which lost 0 bases and 1 base, there was a span of 8 bases. The DNA for the CDR3 is TGTGCCAGCAGCGTAGCGGCGGAAAGCAATCAGCCCCAGCATTTT. Translated: CASSVAAESNQPQHF.

This chain links TRBV7-9 with TRBJ2-5; 9 nucleotides match TRBD1. The end of the DNA aligns better with TRBJ2-7, so the J call may be wrong. The CDR3 is made up of 15 amino acids. CDR1 and CDR2 (germline): SEHNR, FQNEAQ (reference sequence). The CDR3 loop is CASSSETDRGYEQYF. CDR3 nucleotide sequence: TGTGCCAGCAGCTCCGAAACGGACAGGGGCTACGAGCAGTACTTC.

Note on this clone: The same CDR3 also results from other DNA sequences found in this sample. V usage is TRBV30 and J usage is TRBJ2-5, with 7 bases lining up with TRBD2. CDR3 length: 15 amino acids. The germline V gene has CDR1 GTSNPN and CDR2 SVGIG (reference sequence). V was clipped by 0 bases and J by 4 bases; unmatched bases: 8. CDR3 amino acids: CAWSVEAAGAETQYF. The CDR3 bases are TGTGCCTGGAGTGTAGAAGCGGCGGGAGCAGAGACCCAGTACTTC.

This clone appeared a few times. V is TRBV25-1 and J is TRBJ2-7; 12 nucleotides line up with TRBD2. J was trimmed by 4 bases and V by 8 bases; bases with no gene match: 3. Germline V gene data show CDR1 as MGHDK and CDR2 as SYGVNS. This CDR3 region has 13 residues. This CDR3 reads CASGLAGTYEQYF. CDR3 nucleotide sequence: TGTGCCAGCGGACTAGCGGGAACTTACGAGCAGTACTTC.

This clone was seen a few times. The chain couples TRBV2 to TRBJ1-2, with D perhaps TRBD1 (6 bases). CDR3 size: 14 residues. Trimming removed 2 bases at V and 1 base at J, with 8 bases between. In germline, CDR1 is SNHLY, CDR2 FYNNEI. The CDR3, as DNA: TGTGCCAGCAGTGAACAGGGGAATAACTATGGCTACACCTTC. Translated, it gives CASSEQGNNYGYTF.

The V call is TRBV5-1, the J call TRBJ2-7; D remains unclear. The V and J ends lost 2 bases and 1 base respectively, with 7 bases between them. The germline CDR1 and CDR2 sequences are SGHRS and YFSETQ. The CDR3 sequence is 13 residues long. For the CDR3, the DNA is TGCGCCAGCAGCTTAAAGAGGTCCTACGAGCAGTACTTC. Amino acid sequence: CASSLKRSYEQYF.

The J gene is TRBJ1-2, the V gene TRBV6-4, with TRBD1 matching 9 bases. This CDR3 region has 17 residues. The junction had 13 bases not matched to a gene; V was cut back by 3 bases and J by 5 bases. Per the germline V gene, CDR1 is MRHNA and CDR2 is SNTAGT. CDR3 sequence reads: CASSDSVGTGSPYGYTF. The DNA for the CDR3 is TGTGCCAGCAGTGATTCAGTCGGGACAGGGAGCCCTTATGGCTACACCTTC.

The chain recombines TRBV11-2 with TRBJ1-1, with a weak D call TRBD1 (5 bases). The V and J ends lost 8 bases and 3 bases respectively, with 13 bases between them. Germline-derived CDR1 and CDR2 are SGHAT and FQNNGV. The CDR3 is 13 residues long. DNA of the CDR3: TGTGCCAGCGGGAAGGAGGGACACACTGAAGCTTTCTTT. It is translated as CASGKEGHTEAFF. Full variable domain (outside the CDR3, taken from reference TRBV11-2 and TRBJ1-1): EAGVAQSPRYKIIEKRQSVAFWCNPISGHATLYWYQQILGQGPKLLIQFQNNGVVDDSQLPKDRFSAERLKGVDSTLKIQPAKLEDSAVYLCASGKEGHTEAFFGQGTRLTVV.

V gene TRBV4-2 combines with J gene TRBJ2-7; 7 nucleotides align to TRBD1. With 1 base clipped from V and 0 bases from J, the junction kept 3 bases outside the gene matches. Germline V gene lookup returns CDR1 LGHNA and CDR2 YNFKEQ. This CDR3 comprises 15 residues. CDR3 DNA: TGTGCCAGCAGCCAAGCACAGGGGAGCTCCTACGAGCAGTACTTC. It specifies CASSQAQGSSYEQYF.

The J gene is TRBJ2-1, the V gene TRBV19; TRBD2 might be the D (6 bases). The CDR3 contains 14 residues. V lost 4 bases, J lost 4 bases, and 11 bases lay in between. The germline V gene encodes CDR1 LNHDA and CDR2 SQIVND (reference sequence). The CDR3 DNA is TGTGCCAGTAGTAGGGCTAGCGAGTACAATGAGCAGTTCTTC. It specifies CASSRASEYNEQFF.